Listed below are T cell receptor beta chains from one sample, sequenced in a study of CD8+ T cells in alopecia areata. Profiled with immunoSEQ multiplex PCR; TCRdb holds only in-frame clones, not every one. The table lists 150,000 to 200,000 clones, 64% of them singletons. The sequencing used CD4+ T cells sorted from blood, collected around week 50, from a patient treated with tofacitinib. These receptors were taken from a human donor with alopecia areata. Each CDR3 is given with its conserved first and last residue. A D gene is named only where the DNA matches it firmly. Clone size is shown for a subset of rows, as once, few, many or a class of expanded clone.

D: .; J: TRBJ2-5; size: .; V: TRBV9; CDR3: CASSVDPGPAGGTQYF; DNA: TGTGCCAGCAGCGTAGATCCGGGGCCTGCGGGTGGGACCCAGTACTTC
D: TRBD2; J: TRBJ2-7; size: .; V: TRBV5-1; CDR3: CASSSGGSHEQYF; DNA: TGCGCCAGCAGCTCGGGAGGTTCCCACGAGCAGTACTTC
D: .; J: TRBJ2-1; size: few; V: TRBV29-1; CDR3: CSVEDGGNEQFF; DNA: TGCAGCGTTGAAGATGGAGGGAATGAGCAGTTCTTC
D: .; J: TRBJ2-2; size: .; V: TRBV4-3; CDR3: CASSQDPGGELFF; DNA: TGCGCCAGCAGCCAAGATCCAGGCGGGGAGCTGTTTTTT
D: .; J: TRBJ2-5; size: .; V: TRBV29-1; CDR3: CSVDDIGETQYF; DNA: TGCAGCGTTGACGATATCGGAGAGACCCAGTACTTC
D: .; J: TRBJ1-1; size: once; V: TRBV30; CDR3: CAWSGLGTVVFNTEAFF; DNA: TGTGCCTGGAGTGGACTCGGGACGGTGGTGTTTAACACTGAAGCTTTCTTT
D: .; J: TRBJ1-6; size: .; V: TRBV5-4; CDR3: CASSLEPPSSPLHF; DNA: TGTGCCAGCAGCTTAGAACCCCCGAGTTCACCCCTCCACTTT
D: .; J: TRBJ2-7; size: .; V: TRBV29-1; CDR3: CSVLQGYEQYF; DNA: TGCAGCGTTCTACAAGGTTACGAGCAGTACTTC
D: TRBD1; J: TRBJ2-3; size: .; V: TRBV5-1; CDR3: CASSLDGTGSDTQYF; DNA: TGCGCCAGCAGCTTGGATGGGACAGGGTCAGATACGCAGTATTTT
D: .; J: TRBJ1-1; size: .; V: TRBV29-1; CDR3: CSGDERWAMNTEAFF; DNA: TGCAGCGGAGACGAAAGGTGGGCTATGAACACTGAAGCTTTCTTT
D: TRBD1; J: TRBJ2-1; size: .; V: TRBV14; CDR3: CASSQLDRGRRNEQFF; DNA: TGTGCCAGCAGCCAACTGGACAGGGGGCGAAGAAATGAGCAGTTCTTC
D: .; J: TRBJ2-2; size: .; V: TRBV27; CDR3: CASSSLVGAGELFF; DNA: TGTGCCAGCAGTAGTCTAGTCGGGGCCGGGGAGCTGTTTTTT
D: TRBD1; J: TRBJ1-6; size: once; V: TRBV13; CDR3: CASSTRPGTGIPLHF; DNA: TGTGCCAGCAGCACACGTCCCGGGACAGGGATTCCCCTCCACTTT
D: TRBD1; J: TRBJ2-7; size: once; V: TRBV5-6; CDR3: CASSLGTGMGEQYF; DNA: TGTGCCAGCAGCCTTGGGACAGGGATGGGCGAGCAGTACTTC
D: .; J: TRBJ2-3; size: .; V: TRBV7-7; CDR3: CASSPTGLSTDTQYF; DNA: TGTGCCAGCAGCCCGACTGGATTAAGCACAGATACGCAGTATTTT
D: .; J: TRBJ1-1; size: few; V: TRBV25-1; CDR3: CASSESYAGGTEAFF; DNA: TGTGCCAGCAGTGAATCCTACGCGGGGGGGACTGAAGCTTTCTTT
D: .; J: TRBJ2-1; size: .; V: TRBV5-1; CDR3: CASSTTPGWEQFF; DNA: TGCGCCAGCAGCACCACTCCAGGCTGGGAGCAGTTCTTC
D: TRBD2; J: TRBJ2-5; size: .; V: TRBV2; CDR3: CASSDSGTLQETQYF; DNA: TGTGCCAGCAGTGATAGCGGGACACTTCAAGAGACCCAGTACTTC
D: TRBD1; J: TRBJ2-3; size: .; V: TRBV7-2; CDR3: CASSIDRGSTDTQYF; DNA: TGTGCCAGCAGCATCGACAGGGGAAGCACAGATACGCAGTATTTT
D: .; J: TRBJ2-1; size: .; V: TRBV29-1; CDR3: CSVEAGRAYNEQFF; DNA: TGCAGCGTTGAAGCTGGTAGAGCCTACAATGAGCAGTTCTTC
D: .; J: TRBJ1-1; size: .; V: TRBV29-1; CDR3: CSVHGTEAFF; DNA: TGCAGCGTCCATGGGACTGAAGCTTTCTTT
D: TRBD1; J: TRBJ2-7; size: many; V: TRBV6-6; CDR3: CASSYLGQAYEQYF; DNA: TGTGCCAGCAGTTACCTCGGACAGGCCTACGAGCAGTACTTC
D: TRBD1; J: TRBJ1-6; size: .; V: TRBV12-5; CDR3: CASGLVGQSNSPLHF; DNA: TGTGCTAGTGGTTTGGTGGGACAGTCCAATTCACCCCTCCACTTT
D: .; J: TRBJ1-5; size: .; V: TRBV30; CDR3: CAWSSGGVAQPQHF; DNA: TGTGCCTGGAGTTCCGGGGGGGTGGCTCAGCCCCAGCATTTT
D: TRBD2; J: TRBJ2-3; size: .; V: TRBV9; CDR3: CASSPDVAGGTDTQYF; DNA: TGTGCCAGCAGCCCAGACGTCGCGGGGGGCACAGATACGCAGTATTTT
D: .; J: TRBJ2-7; size: .; V: TRBV30; CDR3: CAWQGIQGYEQYF; DNA: TGTGCCTGGCAGGGAATTCAGGGTTACGAGCAGTACTTC
D: .; J: TRBJ1-3; size: .; V: TRBV29-1; CDR3: CSVLIGNTIYF; DNA: TGCAGCGTTTTGATCGGAAACACCATATATTTT
D: TRBD1; J: TRBJ1-2; size: .; V: TRBV7-2; CDR3: CASSPRQGRGGYTF; DNA: TGTGCCAGCAGCCCACGACAGGGGCGAGGTGGCTACACCTTC
D: .; J: TRBJ2-3; size: .; V: TRBV30; CDR3: CAWVEHDTQYF; DNA: TGTGCCTGGGTGGAACACGATACGCAGTATTTT
D: .; J: TRBJ1-6; size: once; V: TRBV25-1; CDR3: CASSAGIMDNSPLHF; DNA: TGTGCCAGCAGTGCGGGGATCATGGATAATTCACCCCTCCACTTT
D: TRBD1; J: TRBJ1-6; size: few; V: TRBV5-1; CDR3: CASSTGQGVGSPLHF; DNA: TGCGCCAGCAGCACCGGACAGGGAGTGGGGTCACCCCTCCACTTT
D: TRBD1; J: TRBJ2-2; size: .; V: TRBV2; CDR3: CASREGRTGDTGELFF; DNA: TGTGCCAGCAGAGAGGGCCGGACAGGGGACACCGGGGAGCTGTTTTTT
D: .; J: TRBJ2-3; size: .; V: TRBV5-1; CDR3: CASSLRGVPTDTQYF; DNA: TGCGCCAGCAGCTTGAGGGGGGTCCCCACAGATACGCAGTATTTT
D: TRBD1; J: TRBJ1-1; size: .; V: TRBV6-5; CDR3: CASSYSRQGEAFF; DNA: TGTGCCAGCAGTTACTCCAGACAGGGGGAAGCTTTCTTT
D: .; J: TRBJ1-6; size: .; V: TRBV4-3; CDR3: CASSQELRGNSPLHF; DNA: TGCGCCAGCAGCCAAGAGTTACGGGGGAATTCACCCCTCCACTTT
D: .; J: TRBJ2-1; size: .; V: TRBV2; CDR3: CASETGSYNEQFF; DNA: TGTGCCAGCGAAACGGGGTCCTACAATGAGCAGTTCTTC
D: .; J: TRBJ2-1; size: .; V: TRBV5-6; CDR3: CASSLVGLGNEQFF; DNA: TGTGCCAGCAGCTTGGTCGGTCTCGGCAATGAGCAGTTCTTC
D: .; J: TRBJ1-1; size: .; V: TRBV29-1; CDR3: CSVEDQSPQVF; DNA: TGCAGCGTTGAAGATCAGTCGCCCCAAGTCTTT
D: .; J: TRBJ1-1; size: .; V: TRBV10-3; CDR3: CAISEEGSKAFF; DNA: TGTGCCATCAGTGAGGAGGGATCGAAAGCTTTCTTT
D: .; J: TRBJ1-6; size: few; V: TRBV7-9; CDR3: CASSYEGGSPLHF; DNA: TGTGCCAGCAGCTATGAGGGCGGGTCACCCCTCCACTTT
D: .; J: TRBJ1-1; size: .; V: TRBV29-1; CDR3: CSVGLNTEAFF; DNA: TGCAGCGTTGGCCTGAACACTGAAGCTTTCTTT
D: TRBD1; J: TRBJ2-5; size: .; V: TRBV23-1; CDR3: CASSQDRGPQETQYF; DNA: TGCGCCAGCAGTCAGGACAGGGGGCCGCAAGAGACCCAGTACTTC
D: .; J: TRBJ2-7; size: .; V: TRBV20-1; CDR3: CSARDFYEQYF; DNA: TGCAGTGCTAGAGATTTCTACGAGCAGTACTTC
D: .; J: TRBJ2-7; size: few; V: TRBV29-1; CDR3: CSALNQPYEQYF; DNA: TGCAGCGCCCTGAATCAGCCCTACGAGCAGTACTTC
D: .; J: TRBJ1-2; size: .; V: TRBV29-1; CDR3: CSVRDTGTSYGYTF; DNA: TGCAGTGTCCGTGATACCGGGACATCCTATGGCTACACCTTC